The 31 T cell receptor beta chains below come from one sample, sequenced in a study of T-cell reconstitution after alpha-beta-depleted transplantation in children. Molecular barcoding with unique molecular identifiers was used for the TCRbeta library. In TCRdb, the PCR reads were re-called with MiXCR into one record per CDR3 protein. Of 150,000 to 250,000 distinct CDR3 sequences listed, approximately 6% are singletons. The starting material was PBMCs, obtained before TCRalphabeta/CD19-depleted stem cell transplant. The receptors originated from a girl less than two years old with combined immunodeficiency, due to receive a stem cell transplant.

In this sample, this clonotype turned up many times. This chain links TRBV5-1 with TRBJ1-2; 9 positions agree with TRBD1. The CDR3 runs 16 residues. The V segment lost 2 bases and the J segment 3 bases; nucleotides outside the gene matches: 8. Germline loops: CDR1 SGHRS, CDR2 YFSETQ. CDR3 DNA sequence: TGCGCCAGCAGCTTATCCCCGGGACAGGGACACTATGGCTACACCTTC. Amino acid sequence: CASSLSPGQGHYGYTF.

This clonotype was seen only a few times. The chain employs TRBV5-6 and TRBJ2-5; D gene unclear. Germline lookup yields CDR1 SGHDT and CDR2 YYEEEE. The ends were cut back, 3 bases at V and 9 bases at J, with 15 bases in the middle. The CDR3 has 13 amino acids. CDR3 protein: CASSWSDGEAQYF. CDR3 DNA sequence: TGTGCCAGCAGCTGGTCGGACGGCGAGGCCCAGTACTTC.

The rearrangement uses TRBV2 and TRBJ2-3; D is possibly TRBD1 or TRBD2 (6 bases each). The CDR3 loop spans 11 amino acids. The ends were cut back, 11 bases at V and 10 bases at J, with 16 bases in the middle. Germline CDR1 SNHLY, CDR2 FYNNEI. The CDR3 region has the DNA TGTGCCGGTTCCGGGGGCGAGTCGCAGTATTTT. It encodes CAGSGGESQYF.

This clonotype was counted ten times or more. The chain couples TRBV7-2 to TRBJ2-5; TRBD1 agrees at 9 bases. The CDR3 has 14 amino acids. Trimming removed 5 bases from V and 4 bases from J; junction bases left unmatched: 5. Germline V lookup: CDR1 SGHTA, CDR2 FQGNSA. The CDR3 nucleotides are TGTGCCAGCAGCGTAAACAGGGGGCGAGAGACCCAGTACTTC. Residues: CASSVNRGRETQYF. Using reference TRBV7-2 and TRBJ2-5 for the parts outside the CDR3, the full variable domain is GAGVSQSPSNKVTEKGKDVELRCDPISGHTALYWYRQSLGQGLEFLIYFQGNSAPDKSGLPSDRFSAERTGGSVSTLTIQRTQQEDSAVYLCASSVNRGRETQYFGPGTRLLVL.

This clonotype occurred many times. This chain connects TRBV7-2 to TRBJ2-1, with D possibly TRBD2 on 6 matching bases. The ends were cut back, 4 bases at V and 7 bases at J, with 17 bases in the middle. This CDR3 is built from 15 residues. CDR1 SGHTA and CDR2 FQGNSA come from the germline V gene. CDR3 coding DNA: TGTGCCAGCAGCTCGAGACTAGTAAGGCGGAATGAGCAGTTCTTC. It codes for CASSSRLVRRNEQFF.

This clonotype was counted many times. The chain recombines TRBV7-3 with TRBJ2-5, with 10 bases that match TRBD2. Germline assignment: CDR1 SGHTA and CDR2 FQGTGA. The junction had 5 bases not matched to a gene; V was cut back by 1 base and J by 3 bases. This CDR3 region has 16 residues. The DNA for the CDR3 is TGTGCCAGCAGCTTAATAGCGGGGGGCTCTAAAGAGACCCAGTACTTC. As protein: CASSLIAGGSKETQYF.

V usage is TRBV4-2 and J usage is TRBJ2-1; TRBD1 matches 12 bases. Germline V CDR1 and CDR2: LGHNA, YNFKEQ. Trimming at V came to 0 bases and at J to 15 bases, leaving 18 bases not matched to a gene. The CDR3 sequence is 18 residues long. As DNA, the CDR3 is TGTGCCAGCAGCCAAGACGTCCAAATAGGCGGGACAGGGGGCTATGGGTTCTTC. Translated, it gives CASSQDVQIGGTGGYGFF.

Note on this clonotype: A read error may explain this, as a much larger clone is one base away. The CDR3 does not close with the conserved phenylalanine or tryptophan, likely indicating a read error. The chain links TRBV5-6 to TRBJ1-1, with TRBD1 matching 11 bases. Losses at the gene ends were 9 bases for V and 5 bases for J; bases not matched to a gene: 15. This CDR3 is built from 16 residues. Germline V CDR1 and CDR2: SGHDT, YYEEEE. Here the CDR3 reads CATEPGQGGLGTEAFC. CDR3 in DNA: TGTGCCACGGAACCGGGACAGGGGGGCTTGGGGACTGAAGCTTTCTGT.

This clonotype was counted ten times or more. The J gene is TRBJ2-1, the V gene TRBV6-2 or TRBV6-3; D gene uncertain. This CDR3 has 14 amino acids. Trimming left V 4 bases short and J 9 bases short, with 16 bases between. CDR1 is MNHEY, CDR2 SVGEGT, per germline. CDR3 residues: CASSLYGNPGEQFF. The DNA for the CDR3 is TGTGCCAGCAGTTTGTATGGAAATCCGGGTGAGCAGTTCTTC.

This clonotype has a count of ten or more. The J gene is TRBJ2-6, the V gene TRBV7-9; possibly TRBD1 for D (5 bases). In germline, CDR1 is SEHNR, CDR2 FQNEAQ (reference sequence). Trimming pared 5 bases from V and 0 bases from J, leaving 11 bases between. The length of the CDR3 is 16 residues. CDR3 bases: TGTGCCAGCAGCCCCCTCGACAGCTCTGGGGCCAACGTCCTGACTTTC. It codes for CASSPLDSSGANVLTF.

The CDR3 loop reads CASNPDRDYEQYF. The CDR3 DNA reads TGTGCCAGCAACCCGGACAGGGACTACGAGCAGTACTTC. This chain connects TRBV6-6 to TRBJ2-7, with 8 positions matching TRBD1. After removal of 7 bases from V and 3 bases from J, the junction contained 5 bases not matched to a gene. Germline V lookup: CDR1 MNHNY, CDR2 SVGAGI (reference sequence). The CDR3 has 13 amino acids.

This clonotype was detected only once. The conserved phenylalanine or tryptophan normally closing the CDR3 is absent here, so this likely arose from a read error. The rearrangement uses TRBV9 and TRBJ2-2, with D tentatively TRBD1 or TRBD2 (5 bases each). Germline CDR1 SGDLS, CDR2 YYNGEE. The CDR3 has 15 residues. The CDR3 sequence: CACSQTGTHSGELFL. The DNA of the CDR3 is TGTGCCTGCAGCCAAACCGGGACCCACAGCGGGGAGCTGTTTCTT.

V gene TRBV19 combines with J gene TRBJ2-3; 7 bases line up with TRBD2. The germline V gene encodes CDR1 LNHDA and CDR2 SQIVND (reference sequence). V shed 1 base and J 1 base; nucleotides not matched to a gene: 5. The length of the CDR3 is 16 residues. CDR3 nucleotides: TGTGCCAGTAGTATAGGACTAGCCGTGGGCACAGATACGCAGTATTTT. Translating gives CASSIGLAVGTDTQYF.

This clonotype was detected ten times or more. The chain has TRBV7-9 and TRBJ1-1; no clear D. Trimming removed 4 bases from V and 6 bases from J, with 18 bases in between. Per germline, CDR1 SEHNR and CDR2 FQNEAQ (reference sequence). The CDR3 is made up of 15 amino acids. This CDR3 is CASSSGPLVRSEAFF. The DNA for the CDR3 is TGTGCCAGCAGCTCCGGACCTTTGGTTCGGTCTGAAGCTTTCTTT. Full variable domain (outside the CDR3, taken from reference TRBV7-9 and TRBJ1-1): DTGVSQNPRHKITKRGQNVTFRCDPISEHNRLYWYRQTLGQGPEFLTYFQNEAQLEKSRLLSDRFSAERPKGSFSTLEIQRTEQGDSAMYLCASSSGPLVRSEAFFGQGTRLTVV.

This clonotype was counted ten times or more. The CDR3 protein is CASSNLGAGETQYF. CDR3 sequence (DNA): TGTGCCAGCAGTAACCTAGGGGCGGGAGAGACCCAGTACTTC. The genes are TRBV6-5 and TRBJ2-5; D tentatively reads TRBD1 or TRBD2 (5 bases each). There are 14 residues in the CDR3. Trimming pared 5 bases from V and 4 bases from J, leaving 14 bases between. CDR1 is MNHEY and CDR2 is SVGAGI in the germline V gene.

The table lists this clonotype with many counts. The CDR3 region is CSASGGTRMRNTEAFF. The CDR3 DNA sequence: TGCAGCGCCTCAGGAGGGACCCGAATGCGGAACACTGAAGCTTTCTTT. The chain uses TRBV29-1 and TRBJ1-1; D might be TRBD1 (5 bases). Trimming took off 7 bases at V and 1 base at J, with 22 bases between the two ends. CDR1 and CDR2 (germline): SQVTM, ANQGSEA. The length of the CDR3 is 16 residues.

In this sample, this clonotype turned up many times. The rearrangement joins TRBV29-1 to TRBJ2-7; a weak D match, TRBD1 (6 bases). V gave up 3 bases and J gave up 3 bases, with 12 bases separating them. The CDR3 spans 13 residues. The germline CDR1 and CDR2 sequences are SQVTM and ANQGSEA. The CDR3 region is CSVEVGRGYEQYF. The DNA of the CDR3 is TGCAGCGTTGAGGTTGGCAGGGGCTACGAGCAGTACTTC.

This clonotype was recorded at least ten times. This chain connects TRBV10-3 to TRBJ2-5; tentative D call: TRBD1 (6 bases). V was pared by 10 bases and J by 3 bases, with 15 bases between. Germline V gene data show CDR1 as ENHRY and CDR2 as SYGVKD. The CDR3 runs to 13 residues. The CDR3 loop reads CATSPGTKETQYF. CDR3 nucleotides: TGTGCCACTAGCCCCGGGACAAAAGAGACCCAGTACTTC.

Many counts were recorded for this clonotype. The genes are TRBV7-6 and TRBJ2-1; 7 bases line up with TRBD2. Germline-derived CDR1 and CDR2 are SGHVS and FNYEAQ. The CDR3 totals 15 residues. The V and J ends lost 3 bases and 7 bases, in that order; junction bases with no gene match: 9. For the CDR3, the DNA is TGTGCCAGCAGCTTTAGTGGGAGGGCCTTGAATGAGCAGTTCTTC. Translation gives CASSFSGRALNEQFF.

This clonotype was seen more than once but under ten times. The rearrangement links TRBV5-1 to TRBJ2-3; tentative D call: TRBD1 (6 bases). The CDR3 consists of 17 residues. V gave up 5 bases and J gave up 0 bases, with 19 bases separating them. Looked up from germline, CDR1 is SGHRS and CDR2 is YFSETQ. DNA for the CDR3: TGCGCCAGCAGATCTCGAGAGGGGGTGCGGAGCACAGATACGCAGTATTTT. Protein: CASRSREGVRSTDTQYF. Supplemented by reference TRBV5-1 and TRBJ2-3, the full variable domain reads KAGVTQTPRYLIKTRGQQVTLSCSPISGHRSVSWYQQTPGQGLQFLFEYFSETQRNKGNFPGRFSGRQFSNSRSEMNVSTLELGDSALYLCASRSREGVRSTDTQYFGPGTRLTVL.

This clonotype was found many times. The chain carries TRBV12-3 or TRBV12-4 and TRBJ2-1, with 14 positions matching TRBD2. V gave up 1 base and J gave up 0 bases; unmatched junction bases: 8. The CDR3 covers 20 residues. Here the CDR3 reads CASSLGLAGGFFSSYNEQFF. The CDR3, as DNA: TGTGCCAGCAGTTTAGGACTAGCGGGAGGGTTTTTCAGCTCCTACAATGAGCAGTTCTTC.

This clonotype has a count of ten or more. V is TRBV27 and J is TRBJ2-1; D is ambiguous. Trimming cost V 9 bases and J 0 bases, with 30 bases left between them. Germline CDR1 and CDR2: MNHEY and SMNVEV (reference sequence). This CDR3 spans 20 amino acids. The CDR3 nucleotides are TGTGCCAGTAAACCCCGGAAATTAACGCCAGAGAACCGCTCCTACAATGAGCAGTTCTTC. Residues: CASKPRKLTPENRSYNEQFF.

This clonotype was counted many times. This rearrangement joins TRBV7-9 to TRBJ2-3, with D perhaps given as TRBD1 or TRBD2 (5 bases each). Germline V lookup: CDR1 SEHNR, CDR2 FQNEAQ (reference sequence). The CDR3 totals 12 residues. The V end was cut by 5 bases, the J end by 10 bases, with 13 bases between. The CDR3 DNA follows: TGTGCCAGCAGCAGAGGGGAATTCGCGCAGTATTTT. Translating gives CASSRGEFAQYF.

As regards this clonotype: A single base separates this from a much larger clone, so it may be a read error. The CDR3 bases are TGCAGCGCCGAGGGACAGGGGGCGTACAAGCAGTACTTC. This codes for CSAEGQGAYKQYF. The chain has TRBV29-1 and TRBJ2-7; 12 bases map to TRBD1. Germline CDR1 SQVTM, CDR2 ANQGSEA. V was clipped by 7 bases and J by 8 bases; unmatched bases: 9. CDR3 length: 13 amino acids.

This clonotype was recorded at least ten times. The chain links TRBV24-1 to TRBJ2-3; D unresolved. This CDR3 has 13 residues. Germline lookup yields CDR1 KGHDR and CDR2 SFDVKD. Trimming removed 5 bases from V and 0 bases from J, with 5 bases in between. DNA for the CDR3: TGTGCCACCAGTGGCGACAGCACAGATACGCAGTATTTT. As protein: CATSGDSTDTQYF.

This clonotype was detected a few times. V gene TRBV28 combines with J gene TRBJ2-7; 9 bases agree with TRBD2. Germline CDR1 MDHEN, CDR2 SYDVKM. The CDR3 has 17 amino acids. V was pared by 6 bases and J by 3 bases, with 15 bases of the junction left unmatched. The CDR3 loop is CASRILAGGRRVYEQYF. The CDR3 bases are TGTGCCAGCAGGATACTAGCGGGTGGAAGGCGGGTCTACGAGCAGTACTTC.

The table lists this clonotype with many counts. The chain uses TRBV3-1 and TRBJ2-4, with D maybe TRBD1 (5 bases). This CDR3 has 14 residues. V lost 5 bases, J lost 0 bases, and 8 bases lay in between. CDR1 is LGHDT, CDR2 YNNKEL, per germline (reference sequence). DNA for the CDR3: TGTGCCAGCAGCACCGACAGAGCCAAAAACATTCAGTACTTC. It codes for CASSTDRAKNIQYF.

This clonotype has a count of ten or more. The V and J genes are TRBV15 and TRBJ2-3, with D possibly TRBD2 on 5 matching bases. CDR1 and CDR2 (germline): LNHNV, YYDKDF (reference sequence). This CDR3 has 14 amino acids. Trimming shortened V by 2 bases and J by 6 bases, and 12 bases separated the two germline ends. The CDR3 loop is CATSRPSPGDTQYF. CDR3 nucleotides: TGTGCCACCAGCAGACCTAGCCCGGGCGATACGCAGTATTTT.

This clonotype has ten or more counts. The chain links TRBV6-1 to TRBJ1-2; 8 positions agree with TRBD1. CDR1 and CDR2 (germline): MNHNS, SASEGT. CDR3 size: 14 residues. The V segment lost 7 bases and the J segment 5 bases; nucleotides outside the gene matches: 9. The DNA for the CDR3 is TGTGCCAGCACCTTAGACAGGGGCGATTATGGCTACACCTTC. As protein: CASTLDRGDYGYTF.

This clonotype came up many times. The chain joins TRBV3-1 to TRBJ1-1; D remains unclear. CDR3 length: 15 amino acids. The germline V and J ends were trimmed by 2 bases and 3 bases, with 13 bases remaining between them. Germline V gene lookup returns CDR1 LGHDT and CDR2 YNNKEL (reference sequence). The CDR3 loop is CASSQRVQIDTEAFF. The CDR3 region has the DNA TGTGCCAGCAGCCAAAGGGTGCAGATAGACACTGAAGCTTTCTTT.

This clonotype was observed many times. V usage is TRBV12-3 or TRBV12-4 and J usage is TRBJ2-1; 7 nucleotides align to TRBD2. Trimming cost V 3 bases and J 7 bases; bases outside gene matches: 9. The CDR3 is 15 residues long. CDR3 in amino acids: CASSFGGGKRNEQFF. CDR3 nucleotides: TGTGCCAGCAGTTTTGGGGGGGGTAAGAGGAATGAGCAGTTCTTC.